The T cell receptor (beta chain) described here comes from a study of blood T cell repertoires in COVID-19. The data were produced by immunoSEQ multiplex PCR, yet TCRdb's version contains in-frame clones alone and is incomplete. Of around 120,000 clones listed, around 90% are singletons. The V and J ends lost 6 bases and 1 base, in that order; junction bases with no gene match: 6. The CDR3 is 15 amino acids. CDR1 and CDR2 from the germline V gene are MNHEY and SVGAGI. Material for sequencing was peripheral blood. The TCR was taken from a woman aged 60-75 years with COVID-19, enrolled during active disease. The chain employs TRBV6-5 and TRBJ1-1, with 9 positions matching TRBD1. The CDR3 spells CASRPQGAPNTEAFF. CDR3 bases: TGTGCCAGCAGACCACAGGGGGCCCCGAACACTGAAGCTTTCTTT.